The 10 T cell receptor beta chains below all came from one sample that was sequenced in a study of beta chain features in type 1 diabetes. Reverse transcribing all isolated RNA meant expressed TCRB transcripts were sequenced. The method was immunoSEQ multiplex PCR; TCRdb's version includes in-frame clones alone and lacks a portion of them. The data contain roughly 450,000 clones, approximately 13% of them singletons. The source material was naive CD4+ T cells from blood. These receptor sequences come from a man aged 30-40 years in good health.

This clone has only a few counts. The CDR3 loop is CASMRGRTEAFF. The CDR3 DNA follows: TGTGCCAGCATGCGCGGTCGGACTGAAGCTTTCTTT. The chain links TRBV6-5 to TRBJ1-1; D gene ambiguous. Trimming shortened V by 7 bases and J by 5 bases, and 11 bases separated the two germline ends. The CDR3 consists of 12 residues. From germline, CDR1 is MNHEY and CDR2 SVGAGI.

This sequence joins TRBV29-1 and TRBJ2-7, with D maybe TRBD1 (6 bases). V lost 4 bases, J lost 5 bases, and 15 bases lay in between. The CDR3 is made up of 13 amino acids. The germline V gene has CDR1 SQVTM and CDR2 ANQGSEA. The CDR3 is CSVALLGGNEQYV. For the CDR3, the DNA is TGCAGCGTTGCCCTGTTAGGGGGAAACGAGCAGTACGTC.

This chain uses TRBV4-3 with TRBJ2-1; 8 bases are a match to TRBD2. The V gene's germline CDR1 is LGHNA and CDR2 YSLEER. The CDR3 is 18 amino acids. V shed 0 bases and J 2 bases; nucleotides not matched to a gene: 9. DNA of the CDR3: TGCGCCAGCAGCCAAGACCATGACAGACTAGCGCCCTACAATGAGCAGTTCTTC. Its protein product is CASSQDHDRLAPYNEQFF.

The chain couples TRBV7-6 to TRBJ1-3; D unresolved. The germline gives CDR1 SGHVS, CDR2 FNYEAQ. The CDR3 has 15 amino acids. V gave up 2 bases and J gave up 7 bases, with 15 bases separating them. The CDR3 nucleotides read TGTGCCAGCAGCTTACCCTGGGCGCCGTCTAACACCATATATTTT. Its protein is CASSLPWAPSNTIYF.

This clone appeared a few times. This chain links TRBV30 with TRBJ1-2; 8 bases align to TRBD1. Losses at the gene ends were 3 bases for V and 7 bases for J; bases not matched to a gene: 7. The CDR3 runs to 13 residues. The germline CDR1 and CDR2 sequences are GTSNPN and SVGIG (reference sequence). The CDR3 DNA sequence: TGTGCCTGGAGGGGGGACAGGACGGGTGGCTACACCTTC. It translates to CAWRGDRTGGYTF.

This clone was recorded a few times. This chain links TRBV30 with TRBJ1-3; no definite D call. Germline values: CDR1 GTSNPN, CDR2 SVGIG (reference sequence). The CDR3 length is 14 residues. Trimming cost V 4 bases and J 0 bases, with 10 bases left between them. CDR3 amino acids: CAWKGPDSGNTIYF. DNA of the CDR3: TGTGCCTGGAAAGGCCCAGACTCTGGAAACACCATATATTTT.

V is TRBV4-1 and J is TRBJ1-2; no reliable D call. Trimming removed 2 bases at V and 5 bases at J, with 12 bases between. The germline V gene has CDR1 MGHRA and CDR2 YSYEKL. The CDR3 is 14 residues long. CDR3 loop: CASSQMSVSYGYTF. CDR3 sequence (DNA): TGCGCCAGCAGCCAAATGAGTGTAAGTTATGGCTACACCTTC.

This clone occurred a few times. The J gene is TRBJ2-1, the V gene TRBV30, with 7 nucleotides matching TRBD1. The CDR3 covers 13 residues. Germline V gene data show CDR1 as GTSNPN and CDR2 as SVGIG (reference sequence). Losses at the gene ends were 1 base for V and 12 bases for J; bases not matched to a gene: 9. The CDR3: CAWSAATGPGQFF. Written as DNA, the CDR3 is TGTGCCTGGAGTGCCGCGACAGGGCCCGGGCAGTTCTTC.

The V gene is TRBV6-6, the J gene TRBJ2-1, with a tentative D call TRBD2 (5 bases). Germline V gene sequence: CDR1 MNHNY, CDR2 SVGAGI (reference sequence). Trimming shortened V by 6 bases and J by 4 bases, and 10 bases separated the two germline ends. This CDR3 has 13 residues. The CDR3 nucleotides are TGTGCCAGCAGCTGGGAGAAATACAATGAGCAGTTCTTC. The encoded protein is CASSWEKYNEQFF.

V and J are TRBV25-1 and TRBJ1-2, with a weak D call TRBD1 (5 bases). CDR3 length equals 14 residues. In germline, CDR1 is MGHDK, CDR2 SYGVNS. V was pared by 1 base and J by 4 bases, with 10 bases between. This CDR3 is CASSESGGSYGYTF. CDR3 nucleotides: TGTGCCAGCAGTGAATCGGGGGGAAGCTATGGCTACACCTTC.